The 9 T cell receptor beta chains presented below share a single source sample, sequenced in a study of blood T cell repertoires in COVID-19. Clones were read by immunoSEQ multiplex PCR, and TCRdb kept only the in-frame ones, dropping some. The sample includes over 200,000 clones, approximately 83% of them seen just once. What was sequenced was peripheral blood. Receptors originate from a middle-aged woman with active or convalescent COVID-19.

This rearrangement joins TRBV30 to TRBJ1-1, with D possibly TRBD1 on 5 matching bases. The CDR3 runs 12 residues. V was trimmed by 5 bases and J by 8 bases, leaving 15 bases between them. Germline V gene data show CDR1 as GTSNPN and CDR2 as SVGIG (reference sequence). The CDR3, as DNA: TGTGCCTGGTCCGGAGGGGCCGGAGAAGCTTTCTTT. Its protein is CAWSGGAGEAFF.

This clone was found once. The CDR3 DNA reads as TGCGCCAGCAGCCTCGAGGACAGGGGCCCTCGAAAACTGTTTTTT. This codes for CASSLEDRGPRKLFF. This rearrangement joins TRBV4-1 to TRBJ1-4; 9 bases match TRBD1. CDR1 MGHRA and CDR2 YSYEKL come from the germline V gene. V dropped 4 bases and J dropped 10; count of bases not matched to a gene: 10. The CDR3 is 15 residues long.

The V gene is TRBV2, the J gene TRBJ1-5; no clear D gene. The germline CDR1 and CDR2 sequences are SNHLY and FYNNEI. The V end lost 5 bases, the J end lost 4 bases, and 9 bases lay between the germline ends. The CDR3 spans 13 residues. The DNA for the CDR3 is TGTGCCAGCAGTCGAACCGCGAATCAGCCCCAGCATTTT. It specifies CASSRTANQPQHF.

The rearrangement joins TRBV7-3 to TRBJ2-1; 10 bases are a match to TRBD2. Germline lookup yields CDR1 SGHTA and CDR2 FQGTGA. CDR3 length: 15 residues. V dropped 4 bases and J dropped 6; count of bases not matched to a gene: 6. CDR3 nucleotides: TGTGCCAGCAGCTCGAGCGGGAGGGGTGGCAATGAGCAGTTCTTC. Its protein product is CASSSSGRGGNEQFF.

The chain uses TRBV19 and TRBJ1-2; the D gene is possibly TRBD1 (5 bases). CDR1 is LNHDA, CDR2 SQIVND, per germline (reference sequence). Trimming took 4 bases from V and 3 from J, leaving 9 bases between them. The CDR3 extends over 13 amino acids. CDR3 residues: CASSNRQYYGYTF. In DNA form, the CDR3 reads TGTGCCAGTAGTAACAGACAGTACTATGGCTACACCTTC.

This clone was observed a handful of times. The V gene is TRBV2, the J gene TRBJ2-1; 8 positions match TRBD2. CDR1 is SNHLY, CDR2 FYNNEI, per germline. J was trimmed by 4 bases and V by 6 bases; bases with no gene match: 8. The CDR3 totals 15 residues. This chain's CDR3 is CASSGSGGLYNEQFF. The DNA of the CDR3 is TGTGCCAGCAGCGGAAGCGGGGGCCTATACAATGAGCAGTTCTTC.

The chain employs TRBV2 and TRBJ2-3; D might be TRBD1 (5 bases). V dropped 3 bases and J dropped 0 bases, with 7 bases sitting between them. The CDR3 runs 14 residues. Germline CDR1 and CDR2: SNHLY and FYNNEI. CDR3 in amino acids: CASSEDMSTDTQYF. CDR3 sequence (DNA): TGTGCCAGCAGTGAGGACATGAGCACAGATACGCAGTATTTT. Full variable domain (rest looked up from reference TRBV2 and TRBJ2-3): EPEVTQTPSHQVTQMGQEVILRCVPISNHLYFYWYRQILGQKVEFLVSFYNNEISEKSEIFDDQFSVERPDGSNFTLKIRSTKLEDSAMYFCASSEDMSTDTQYFGPGTRLTVL.

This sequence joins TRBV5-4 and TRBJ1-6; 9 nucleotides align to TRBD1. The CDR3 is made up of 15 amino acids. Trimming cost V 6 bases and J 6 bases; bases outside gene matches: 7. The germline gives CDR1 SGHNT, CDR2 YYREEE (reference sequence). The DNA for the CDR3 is TGTGCCAGCAACCAACAGGGGGCGTTTAATTCACCCCTCCACTTT. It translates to CASNQQGAFNSPLHF.

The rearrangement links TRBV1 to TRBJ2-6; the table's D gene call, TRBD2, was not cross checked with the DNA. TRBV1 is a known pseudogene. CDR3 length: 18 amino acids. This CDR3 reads CTSSQLVRATRGANVLIF. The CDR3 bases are TGCACCAGCAGCCAATTGGTTCGCGCCACCCGGGGGGCCAACGTCCTGATTTTC.